What follows are 20 T cell receptor beta chains derived from one specimen sequenced in a study of vaccination and CD4 T cells after COVID-19. Sequence data for DNA of cultured CD4+ T cells were generated by the Oncomine TCR Beta short-read assay. MiXCR, applied by TCRdb to the PCR reads, yields one record per CDR3 protein. The table records about 14,000 distinct CDR3 sequences, 45% to 70% of them present only once. These receptors have no known antigen. Documented treatment: approximately 9-day PBMC culture with coronavirus spike peptide pools or control peptides (ViraFEST assay). The sequencing input was CD4+ T cells from blood, cultured in vitro. Receptor source: a human donor who had recovered from COVID-19.

This clonotype has more than one count but fewer than ten. V usage is TRBV28 and J usage is TRBJ1-1; perhaps TRBD1 as D (6 bases). Trimming pared 6 bases from V and 5 bases from J, leaving 13 bases between. Looked up from germline, CDR1 is MDHEN and CDR2 is SYDVKM. This CDR3 contains 13 residues. CDR3 in DNA: TGTGCCAGCAGGCCAGGGGAATGGACTGAAGCTTTCTTT. Encoded protein: CASRPGEWTEAFF. Based on the CDR3 plus reference TRBV28 and TRBJ1-1, the full variable domain is DVKVTQSSRYLVKRTGEKVFLECVQDMDHENMFWYRQDPGLGLRLIYFSYDVKMKEKGDIPEGYSVSREKKERFSLILESASTNQTSMYLCASRPGEWTEAFFGQGTRLTVV.

V and J are TRBV7-3 and TRBJ2-3, with unresolved D. The germline V gene has CDR1 SGHTA and CDR2 FQGTGA. The CDR3 extends over 13 amino acids. V dropped 5 bases and J dropped 2 bases, with 8 bases sitting between them. DNA of the CDR3: TGTGCCAGCAGCCAAGCTCTCACAGATACGCAGTATTTT. Amino acids: CASSQALTDTQYF.

This clonotype rates as large (0.1 to 1%). The chain joins TRBV20-1 to TRBJ2-3, with 7 nucleotides matching TRBD2. The junction had 11 bases not matched to a gene; V was cut back by 8 bases and J by 3 bases. The CDR3 length is 14 residues. In germline, CDR1 is DFQATT, CDR2 SNEGSKA (reference sequence). The CDR3 DNA sequence: TGCAGTTACCAGCTAGCGGTGAGAACAGATACGCAGTATTTT. Its protein is CSYQLAVRTDTQYF.

The rearrangement links TRBV28 to TRBJ1-6; TRBD1 might be the D (5 bases). Germline V gene data show CDR1 as MDHEN and CDR2 as SYDVKM. CDR3 length: 18 residues. Trimming took off 7 bases at V and 2 bases at J, with 21 bases between the two ends. The CDR3 DNA follows: TGTGCCAGCATGGTGGGGTATCAGGGAGGAACCTATAATTCACCCCTCCACTTT. It translates to CASMVGYQGGTYNSPLHF.

This clonotype was counted once. This chain links TRBV7-6 with TRBJ1-1; D is unresolved. V dropped 5 bases and J dropped 4 bases, with 17 bases sitting between them. Germline V gene lookup returns CDR1 SGHVS and CDR2 FNYEAQ. This CDR3 has 15 residues. The CDR3: CASSPLAGSSTEAFF. The CDR3 DNA is TGTGCCAGCAGCCCCCTGGCGGGGAGCTCCACTGAAGCTTTCTTT.

In this sample, this clonotype is large (0.1 to 1%). The rearrangement joins TRBV12-3 or TRBV12-4 to TRBJ2-3; 8 nucleotides align to TRBD2. CDR3 length: 16 residues. V was clipped by 6 bases and J by 1 base; unmatched bases: 9. The CDR3 sequence: CASSRRMTSGTDTQYF. The CDR3 DNA reads as TGTGCCAGCAGCCGGAGGATGACTAGCGGCACAGATACGCAGTATTTT.

This clonotype turned up a few times. This chain joins TRBV21-1 and TRBJ1-5; TRBD1 is the table's D call, not checked against the DNA. TRBV21-1 is tagged as a pseudogene. This CDR3 is built from 17 residues. CDR3 DNA sequence: TGTGCCAGCAGCAAAGTGGGGCAGGAATGGTGCAATCAGCCCCAGCATTTT. Protein product: CASSKVGQEWCNQPQHF.

This clonotype was counted between two and nine times. V is TRBV15 and J is TRBJ1-5, with TRBD1 matching over 8 bases. The CDR3 length is 16 residues. CDR1 and CDR2 from the germline V gene are LNHNV and YYDKDF (reference sequence). V lost 0 bases to trimming and J lost 6 bases; unmatched junction nucleotides: 7. CDR3 sequence reads: CATSRDPGQGGQPQHF. CDR3 DNA: TGTGCCACCAGCAGAGATCCAGGACAGGGAGGTCAGCCCCAGCATTTT.

CDR3 nucleotides: TGCGCCAGCAGTGCGGCCAAGGAGACCCAGTACTTC. Encoded protein: CASSAAKETQYF. J is TRBJ2-5 and V is TRBV10-2; D remains unclear. V gave up 4 bases and J gave up 5 bases, with 8 bases separating them. CDR3 length equals 12 residues. CDR1 and CDR2 from the germline V gene are WSHSY and SAAADI.

The CDR3 protein is CASSTGGSSLGYTF. DNA of the CDR3: TGTGCCAGCAGCACAGGGGGCTCCAGTCTTGGCTACACCTTC. The V call is TRBV7-9, the J call TRBJ1-2; the match to TRBD1 covers 9 bases. This CDR3 spans 14 amino acids. In germline, CDR1 is SEHNR, CDR2 FQNEAQ (reference sequence). V shed 5 bases and J 7 bases; nucleotides not matched to a gene: 8. The full variable domain, rest sourced from reference TRBV7-9 and TRBJ1-2, is DTGVSQNPRHKITKRGQNVTFRCDPISEHNRLYWYRQTLGQGPEFLTYFQNEAQLEKSRLLSDRFSAERPKGSFSTLEIQRTEQGDSAMYLCASSTGGSSLGYTFGSGTRLTVV.

V gene TRBV29-1 combines with J gene TRBJ1-2; 8 nucleotides line up with TRBD1. This CDR3 has 16 residues. CDR1 is SQVTM and CDR2 is ANQGSEA in the germline V gene. Unmatched junction bases numbered 16, after V lost 3 bases and J lost 7 bases. The CDR3 spells CSVDQVRGPLFGGYTF. CDR3 DNA: TGCAGCGTTGATCAAGTCAGGGGGCCCTTATTTGGTGGCTACACCTTC.

This clonotype was observed once. The V call is TRBV2, the J call TRBJ1-6; tentative D call: TRBD1 (6 bases). The CDR3 totals 13 residues. Deletions cut 7 bases from V and 5 bases from J, with 9 bases between. Germline V CDR1 and CDR2: SNHLY, FYNNEI. The CDR3: CASKRTDNSPLHF. The CDR3 DNA follows: TGTGCCAGCAAACGGACAGATAATTCACCCCTCCACTTT.

This clonotype was detected only a few times. CDR3: CASSPRTSGSTDTQYF. The DNA for the CDR3 is TGTGCCAGCAGCCCTCGGACTAGCGGTAGCACAGATACGCAGTATTTT. The rearrangement links TRBV7-2 to TRBJ2-3; 10 positions match TRBD2. V lost 5 bases, J lost 0 bases, and 5 bases stayed unmatched. The CDR3 loop spans 16 amino acids. CDR1 is SGHTA and CDR2 is FQGNSA in the germline V gene.

The rearrangement joins TRBV27 to TRBJ2-5; TRBD1 matches at 7 bases. Per the germline V gene, CDR1 is MNHEY and CDR2 is SMNVEV (reference sequence). V was clipped by 7 bases and J by 5 bases; unmatched bases: 10. This CDR3 comprises 14 residues. The CDR3 nucleotides read TGTGCCAGCAAATCCCTACAGGGGACGGAGACCCAGTACTTC. Translating gives CASKSLQGTETQYF.

This clonotype was counted a few times. For the CDR3, the DNA is TGTGCCAGCAGTGAGTCCTTGTACCAAGAGACCCAGTACTTC. Its translation: CASSESLYQETQYF. This rearrangement joins TRBV25-1 to TRBJ2-5, with D hard to call. This CDR3 spans 14 amino acids. V shed 3 bases and J shed 0 bases, with 8 bases lying between them. CDR1 is MGHDK and CDR2 is SYGVNS in the germline V gene.

The J gene is TRBJ2-3, the V gene TRBV30, with 8 bases fitting TRBD2. The CDR3 contains 16 residues. CDR1 GTSNPN and CDR2 SVGIG come from the germline V gene (reference sequence). V shed 7 bases and J 0 bases; nucleotides not matched to a gene: 12. CDR3 in DNA: TGTGCCTACACCTTGACTAGCGCCTCTAGCACAGATACGCAGTATTTT. Its protein is CAYTLTSASSTDTQYF. Based on the CDR3 plus reference TRBV30 and TRBJ2-3, the full variable domain is SQTIHQWPATLVQPVGSPLSLECTVEGTSNPNLYWYRQAAGRGLQLLFYSVGIGQISSEVPQNLSASRPQDRQFILSSKKLLLSDSGFYLCAYTLTSASSTDTQYFGPGTRLTVL.

V usage is TRBV6-5 and J usage is TRBJ2-7; D may be TRBD1 (6 bases). The CDR3 spans 14 residues. Trimming took off 2 bases at V and 7 bases at J, with 15 bases between the two ends. Germline V gene sequence: CDR1 MNHEY, CDR2 SVGAGI. CDR3 region: CASSYEAGAGEQYF. DNA for the CDR3: TGTGCCAGCAGTTACGAAGCAGGGGCGGGTGAGCAGTACTTC.

This chain connects TRBV6-1 to TRBJ1-1, with TRBD1 identical over 8 bases. CDR1 and CDR2 (germline): MNHNS, SASEGT. The length of the CDR3 is 14 residues. The J segment lost 4 bases and the V segment lost 5 bases, leaving 6 bases of the junction unmatched. CDR3 DNA: TGTGCCAGCAGTCGAACCACAGGGGGCACTGAAGCTTTCTTT. This gives the protein CASSRTTGGTEAFF.

This clonotype was seen more than once but under ten times. J is TRBJ1-2 and V is TRBV30; D may be TRBD1 (5 bases). Germline V gene data show CDR1 as GTSNPN and CDR2 as SVGIG (reference sequence). Trimming shortened V by 3 bases and J by 7 bases, and 21 bases separated the two germline ends. This CDR3 contains 15 residues. The DNA for the CDR3 is TGTGCCTGGAGGGCCGGAAGGGGTCTCTTCCGTGGCTACACCTTC. Protein: CAWRAGRGLFRGYTF.

The chain recombines TRBV6-2 or TRBV6-3 with TRBJ1-5; possibly TRBD1 for D (5 bases). Germline CDR1 is MNHEY and CDR2 is SVGEGT. The CDR3 sequence is 15 residues long. V lost 4 bases and J 8 bases, leaving 18 bases between the germline ends. CDR3: CASSSGGAIVKPQHF. The CDR3 coding sequence is TGTGCCAGCAGTTCCGGGGGAGCAATAGTCAAGCCCCAGCATTTT.